The sequence of this T cell receptor beta chain was determined in a study of tissue T cells after allogeneic stem cell transplantation. General observations from the study: The patient cohort was small and clinically heterogeneous, with limited sampling depth.

Specified time point: mouse harvest day 7 after allogeneic transplant. Mouse grafts combined 10^7 T-cell-depleted bone marrow cells with 10^6 splenic CD5+ T cells. Tissues came from B6→BALB/c major-mismatch GVHD mice at day 7 or 14. The CDR3 consists of 15 residues. Germline V gene sequence: CDR1 SNHLY, CDR2 FYNGKV (reference sequence). Trimming stripped 1 base from V and 0 bases from J, with 6 bases between. TCRbeta CDR3 was sequenced at survey depth with template counts. Clones were read by immunoSEQ multiplex PCR, and TCRdb kept only the in-frame ones, dropping some. The sample carries roughly 6,600 clones, approximately 51% recorded once. Turning to this clone: Its antigen is currently unknown. Each gene name is a mouse one. With the read ending 1 residue before the CDR3 end, the germline J gene is used to fill in that end.

The sample taken for sequencing was lymph node tissue. The V call is TRBV3, the J call TRBJ2-2; D possibly corresponds to TRBD2 (5 bases). This clonotype was obtained from a female BALB/c mouse given C57BL/6 T cells with graft-versus-host disease after an allogeneic hematopoietic cell transplant. The sequenced part of the CDR3 DNA is TGTGCCAGCAGCTTAGATGGGGCAAACACCGGGCAGCTCTAC. It is translated as CASSLDGANTGQLY. The entire CDR3 sequence reads CASSLDGANTGQLYF. Full variable domain (outside the CDR3, taken from reference TRBV3 and TRBJ2-2): GPKVLQIPSHQIIDMGQMVTLNCDPVSNHLYFYWYKQILGQQMEFLVNFYNGKVMEKSKLFKDQFSVERPDGSYFTLKIQPTALEDSAVYFCASSLDGANTGQLYFGEGSKLTVL.